Below are 18 T cell receptor beta chains sequenced from a single sample in a study of blood T cell repertoires in COVID-19. Libraries were prepared by immunoSEQ multiplex PCR; TCRdb keeps only in-frame clonotypes and omits some of them. This table holds 37,000 or so clones, around four fifths found once. Sequenced sample: peripheral blood. These receptors were obtained from a human donor in a cohort sampled during active COVID-19.

The V call is TRBV4-3, the J call TRBJ2-3, with D possibly matching TRBD2 (6 bases). Germline CDR1 and CDR2: LGHNA and YSLEER. V shed 4 bases and J shed 5 bases, with 16 bases lying between them. The CDR3 covers 15 residues. The CDR3 nucleotides read TGCGCCAGCAGCCTCCTCACGGAGGGGCTAGATACGCAGTATTTT. Amino acid sequence: CASSLLTEGLDTQYF.

The gene calls are TRBV20-1 and TRBJ2-7; 9 bases are a match to TRBD2. The CDR3 length is 15 residues. From germline, CDR1 is DFQATT and CDR2 SNEGSKA (reference sequence). The junction had 12 bases not matched to a gene; V was cut back by 3 bases and J by 6 bases. CDR3 in amino acids: CSASGLASGVSEQYF. The CDR3 nucleotides read TGCAGTGCTAGTGGGCTGGCTAGCGGGGTCTCCGAGCAGTACTTC.

The V and J genes are TRBV27 and TRBJ2-3; 8 bases align to TRBD2. The germline CDR1 and CDR2 sequences are MNHEY and SMNVEV (reference sequence). The CDR3 extends over 15 amino acids. The V and J ends lost 5 bases and 0 bases, in that order; junction bases with no gene match: 4. CDR3 coding DNA: TGTGCCAGCAGTGTAGTAGCGGGGAGCACAGATACGCAGTATTTT. Residues: CASSVVAGSTDTQYF.

The chain recombines TRBV6-2 or TRBV6-3 with TRBJ2-1; 10 bases map to TRBD1. Germline CDR1 MNHEY, CDR2 SVGEGT. The CDR3 totals 15 residues. V lost 4 bases, J lost 6 bases, and 6 bases stayed unmatched. CDR3 coding DNA: TGTGCCAGCAGTTCGGACAGGGGGAACTTCAATGAGCAGTTCTTC. Its translation: CASSSDRGNFNEQFF.

The chain recombines TRBV30 with TRBJ2-7; perhaps TRBD1 as D (5 bases). Germline V gives CDR1 GTSNPN, CDR2 SVGIG (reference sequence). The CDR3 is made up of 10 amino acids. Between the trimmed V and J ends, which lost 5 bases and 4 bases, there was a span of 6 bases. The CDR3 sequence is CAWDSYEQYF. The DNA for the CDR3 is TGTGCCTGGGACAGTTACGAGCAGTACTTC.

V is TRBV6-5 and J is TRBJ2-1, with 7 positions matching TRBD1. V lost 6 bases and J lost 0; bases outside the gene matches: 2. The CDR3 extends over 14 amino acids. Looked up from germline, CDR1 is MNHEY and CDR2 is SVGAGI. CDR3 amino acids: CASRDRTSYNEQFF. CDR3 in DNA: TGTGCCAGCAGGGACAGGACCTCCTACAATGAGCAGTTCTTC.

The V call is TRBV5-1, the J call TRBJ1-4, with D hard to call. V lost 0 bases to trimming and J lost 1 base, with 16 bases between them. This CDR3 has 18 residues. Germline loops: CDR1 SGHRS, CDR2 YFSETQ. This CDR3 is CASSLALSGDQTNEKLFF. The CDR3 region has the DNA TGCGCCAGCAGCTTGGCCCTATCTGGAGACCAAACTAATGAAAAACTGTTTTTT.

V is TRBV6-5 and J is TRBJ1-1; 7 nucleotides line up with TRBD1. This CDR3 is 15 amino acids long. CDR1 is MNHEY, CDR2 SVGAGI, per germline. V shed 8 bases and J 2 bases; nucleotides not matched to a gene: 11. For the CDR3, the DNA is TGTGCCAGCTTCCCAGGAGCAGGGGGTAACACTGAAGCTTTCTTT. Translation: CASFPGAGGNTEAFF.

Written as DNA, the CDR3 is TGTGCCAGCAGCCCCCAGATCGGGGAGCTGTTTTTT. Its protein is CASSPQIGELFF. This chain joins TRBV7-2 and TRBJ2-2, with unresolved D. CDR1 SGHTA and CDR2 FQGNSA come from the germline V gene. The CDR3 spans 12 residues. V lost 5 bases to trimming and J lost 7 bases, with 8 bases between them.

This rearrangement joins TRBV7-9 to TRBJ1-2, with D possibly TRBD1 on 5 matching bases. The CDR3 is 11 residues long. Per germline, CDR1 SEHNR and CDR2 FQNEAQ (reference sequence). The ends were cut back, 11 bases at V and 5 bases at J, with 12 bases in the middle. CDR3 DNA sequence: TGTGCCGGGGGAGGGGAGTATGGCTACACCTTC. Translation: CAGGGEYGYTF.

In this sample, this clone is medium-sized. The chain uses TRBV5-5 and TRBJ1-2; weak D call: TRBD1 (6 bases). V gave up 3 bases and J gave up 4 bases, with 13 bases separating them. CDR1 is SGHKS, CDR2 YYEKEE, per germline (reference sequence). The CDR3 covers 14 residues. CDR3 in DNA: TGTGCCAGCAGCTCCGGACAGCTCGGCTATGGCTACACCTTC. It encodes CASSSGQLGYGYTF.

This chain links TRBV7-2 with TRBJ2-1; 10 nucleotides match TRBD1. Trimming removed 0 bases from V and 10 bases from J; junction bases left unmatched: 12. CDR3 length equals 17 residues. Germline V CDR1 and CDR2: SGHTA, FQGNSA. This chain's CDR3 is CASSLALPGQGRWEQFF. CDR3 coding DNA: TGTGCCAGCAGCTTAGCGCTCCCGGGACAGGGGCGTTGGGAGCAGTTCTTC. Full variable domain (rest looked up from reference TRBV7-2 and TRBJ2-1): GAGVSQSPSNKVTEKGKDVELRCDPISGHTALYWYRQSLGQGLEFLIYFQGNSAPDKSGLPSDRFSAERTGGSVSTLTIQRTQQEDSAVYLCASSLALPGQGRWEQFFGPGTRLTVL.

The J gene is TRBJ2-7, the V gene TRBV7-2; the D is unclear. The V gene's germline CDR1 is SGHTA and CDR2 FQGNSA. This CDR3 spans 14 amino acids. V was trimmed by 3 bases and J by 5 bases, leaving 14 bases between them. The CDR3, as DNA: TGTGCCAGCAGCTTTGGGTCAGGTACCAACGAGCAGTACTTC. It yields the protein CASSFGSGTNEQYF.

This clone was seen only a few times. The CDR3 DNA reads as TGTGCCAGCAGTATCCTAGCGGGAGATAGGTATTTT. Encoded protein: CASSILAGDRYF. This rearrangement joins TRBV28 to TRBJ2-3; 10 bases are shared with TRBD2. V dropped 5 bases and J dropped 14; count of bases not matched to a gene: 7. The CDR3 has 12 residues. Germline V CDR1 and CDR2: MDHEN, SYDVKM.

This clone was recorded once. The rearrangement joins TRBV6-5 to TRBJ1-5, with D possibly TRBD1 on 5 matching bases. The germline V gene has CDR1 MNHEY and CDR2 SVGAGI. This CDR3 is built from 15 residues. Trimming left V 2 bases short and J 7 bases short, with 15 bases between. CDR3 nucleotide sequence: TGTGCCAGCAGTTACGACGGGGGGGGTGGCCAGCCCCAGCATTTT. Amino acid sequence: CASSYDGGGGQPQHF.

The gene calls are TRBV15 and TRBJ2-7; the match to TRBD1 covers 7 bases. Germline CDR1 and CDR2: LNHNV and YYDKDF (reference sequence). The junction had 6 bases not matched to a gene; V was cut back by 0 bases and J by 7 bases. The CDR3 has 14 amino acids. The CDR3 nucleotides read TGTGCCACCAGCAGAGATCTACAGGGGCGGGAGCAGTACTTC. Residues: CATSRDLQGREQYF.

The chain is built from TRBV29-1 and TRBJ2-1; D perhaps matches TRBD2 (7 bases). The CDR3 runs 15 residues. Deletions cut 5 bases from V and 4 bases from J, with 18 bases between. Germline V lookup: CDR1 SQVTM, CDR2 ANQGSEA. The CDR3 region is CSVLPQGGGYNEQFF. CDR3 nucleotides: TGCAGCGTTCTACCTCAGGGAGGGGGTTACAATGAGCAGTTCTTC.

The chain couples TRBV5-4 to TRBJ2-3; D may be TRBD2 (7 bases). The CDR3 runs 15 residues. V lost 0 bases, J lost 6 bases, and 14 bases lay in between. Germline CDR1 SGHNT, CDR2 YYREEE (reference sequence). CDR3 sequence: CASSLVGGAADTQYF. The CDR3 DNA follows: TGTGCCAGCAGCTTGGTTGGGGGGGCAGCGGATACGCAGTATTTT.